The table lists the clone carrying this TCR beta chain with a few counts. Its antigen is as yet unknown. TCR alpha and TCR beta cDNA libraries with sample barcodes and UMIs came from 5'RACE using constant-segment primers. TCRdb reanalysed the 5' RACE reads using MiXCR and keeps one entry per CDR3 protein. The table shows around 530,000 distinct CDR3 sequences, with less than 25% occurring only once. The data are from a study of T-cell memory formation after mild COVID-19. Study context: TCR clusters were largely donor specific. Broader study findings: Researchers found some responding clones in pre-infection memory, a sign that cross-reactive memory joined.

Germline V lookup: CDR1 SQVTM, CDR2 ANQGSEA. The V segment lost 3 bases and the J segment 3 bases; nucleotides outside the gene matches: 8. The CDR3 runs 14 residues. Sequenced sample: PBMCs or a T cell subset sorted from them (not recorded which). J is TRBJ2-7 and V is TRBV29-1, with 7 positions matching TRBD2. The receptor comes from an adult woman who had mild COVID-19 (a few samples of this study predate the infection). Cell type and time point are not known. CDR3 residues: CSVEGGTKRYEQYF. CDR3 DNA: TGCAGCGTTGAGGGTGGGACTAAGCGCTACGAGCAGTACTTC.